The 26 T cell receptor beta chains below all came from one sample that was sequenced in a study of T cell responses to AZD1222 COVID-19 vaccine. Only in-frame clones appear in the TCRdb table, and some are missing; sequencing was by immunoSEQ multiplex PCR. Among about 180,000 clones listed, around 90% were seen once. Specimen: peripheral blood, collected on day 0 of AZD1222 vaccination. The receptors stem from an adult in good health.

This chain connects TRBV27 to TRBJ2-1; 11 nucleotides agree with TRBD2. V dropped 4 bases and J dropped 0; count of bases not matched to a gene: 17. The CDR3 covers 21 residues. Looked up from germline, CDR1 is MNHEY and CDR2 is SMNVEV (reference sequence). CDR3 coding DNA: TGTGCCAGCAGTTCATTGGGACCGGGACTAGCGGCCTTGCCCTCCTACAATGAGCAGTTCTTC. Translating gives CASSSLGPGLAALPSYNEQFF.

The rearrangement links TRBV19 to TRBJ1-4; tentatively, D is TRBD1 (5 bases). Germline V gives CDR1 LNHDA, CDR2 SQIVND (reference sequence). CDR3 length: 14 amino acids. Trimming took 6 bases from V and 7 from J, leaving 15 bases between them. The CDR3: CASRTTGPGEKLFF. The CDR3, as DNA: TGTGCCAGTAGGACAACGGGGCCCGGTGAAAAACTGTTTTTT.

The sample holds one count of this clone. The rearrangement links TRBV3-1 (or the pseudogene TRBV3-2) to TRBJ2-2; D is perhaps TRBD2 (6 bases). Germline V lookup: CDR1 LGHDT, CDR2 YNNKEL (reference sequence). The CDR3 extends over 15 amino acids. V was trimmed by 3 bases and J by 4 bases, leaving 12 bases between them. The CDR3 spells CASSQPGLSTGELFF. The CDR3 region has the DNA TGTGCCAGCAGCCAGCCGGGACTCTCCACCGGGGAGCTGTTTTTT.

This clone was observed a handful of times. The chain carries TRBV6-5 and TRBJ1-5; TRBD1 matches 9 bases. J gave up 3 bases and V 4 bases, and 4 bases lay outside the gene matches. CDR1 and CDR2 from the germline V gene are MNHEY and SVGAGI. This CDR3 is built from 15 residues. CDR3: CASSFGQGHNQPQHF. The CDR3 bases are TGTGCCAGCAGTTTCGGACAGGGGCACAATCAGCCCCAGCATTTT.

V is TRBV5-4 and J is TRBJ1-2; D remains ambiguous. The CDR3 sequence is 12 residues long. Germline values: CDR1 SGHNT, CDR2 YYREEE (reference sequence). Trimming cost V 0 bases and J 7 bases, with 7 bases left between them. CDR3 DNA sequence: TGTGCCAGCAGCTTGGATGTCTCTGGCTACACCTTC. It yields the protein CASSLDVSGYTF.

This rearrangement joins TRBV5-6 to TRBJ2-7; 8 nucleotides match TRBD2. Losses at the gene ends were 0 bases for V and 2 bases for J; bases not matched to a gene: 4. CDR1 and CDR2 (germline): SGHDT, YYEEEE. CDR3 length: 15 residues. For the CDR3, the DNA is TGTGCCAGCAGCTTGGGTGGCGGGGGGCCCTACGAGCAGTACTTC. Protein: CASSLGGGGPYEQYF.

This clone was recorded once. The rearrangement uses TRBV7-9 and TRBJ1-3; 9 bases are a match to TRBD1. With 1 base clipped from V and 3 bases from J, the junction kept 7 bases outside the gene matches. The CDR3 contains 17 residues. Germline values: CDR1 SEHNR, CDR2 FQNEAQ (reference sequence). For the CDR3, the DNA is TGTGCCAGCAGCTTAGAAAAGGGACAGGGCGTTGGAAACACCATATATTTT. The encoded protein is CASSLEKGQGVGNTIYF.

This chain connects TRBV27 to TRBJ1-1; 11 bases match TRBD1. Trimming took 2 bases from V and 4 from J; bases not matched to a gene: 6. Germline V gives CDR1 MNHEY, CDR2 SMNVEV (reference sequence). The CDR3 extends over 16 amino acids. The CDR3: CASSLGTGGMGTEAFF. CDR3 in DNA: TGTGCCAGCAGTTTAGGGACAGGGGGTATGGGCACTGAAGCTTTCTTT.

The chain couples TRBV10-1 to TRBJ2-7; D uncertain. CDR1 is WNHNN, CDR2 SYGVQD, per germline (reference sequence). Trimming took 4 bases from V and 2 from J, leaving 9 bases between them. The CDR3 sequence is 13 residues long. The CDR3 spells CASSGHPTYEQYF. The CDR3, as DNA: TGCGCCAGCAGTGGACATCCGACCTACGAGCAGTACTTC.

The V gene is TRBV19, the J gene TRBJ2-5; D is uncertain. The CDR3 length is 13 residues. The germline V gene has CDR1 LNHDA and CDR2 SQIVND (reference sequence). The V gene lost 3 bases and the J gene lost 5 bases, with 10 bases spanning the gap. The CDR3 here is CASSMEGLETQYF. As DNA, the CDR3 is TGTGCCAGTAGTATGGAAGGGCTCGAGACCCAGTACTTC.

This rearrangement joins TRBV12-5 to TRBJ2-7; 7 bases align to TRBD1. This CDR3 spans 12 amino acids. V trimming: 6 bases; J trimming: 3 bases; junction bases outside the gene matches: 2. Germline CDR1 LGHNT, CDR2 FRNRAP. The CDR3 DNA follows: TGTGCTAGTGGCCGGACAGGCTACGAGCAGTACTTC. Its translation: CASGRTGYEQYF.

The chain has TRBV20-1 and TRBJ2-7; D might be TRBD2 (5 bases). V dropped 3 bases and J dropped 2 bases, with 20 bases sitting between them. Germline V gives CDR1 DFQATT, CDR2 SNEGSKA (reference sequence). The CDR3 runs to 16 residues. The CDR3 region is CSASPLGGFGTYEQYF. The CDR3 nucleotides read TGCAGTGCTAGTCCCTTAGGCGGATTCGGGACCTACGAGCAGTACTTC.

The chain has TRBV2 and TRBJ2-5; TRBD2 matches at 7 bases. This CDR3 spans 13 amino acids. Germline V gene sequence: CDR1 SNHLY, CDR2 FYNNEI. The trim removed 7 bases at V and 5 bases at J, leaving 7 bases unmatched. The CDR3 nucleotides are TGTGCCAGCAAGGGCGGGAGAAGGGAGACCCAGTACTTC. Amino acid sequence: CASKGGRRETQYF.

The sample holds one count of this clone. The gene calls are TRBV6-6 and TRBJ2-7; 8 nucleotides match TRBD2. Germline V CDR1 and CDR2: MNHNY, SVGAGI (reference sequence). This CDR3 is built from 14 residues. V was clipped by 6 bases and J by 3 bases; unmatched bases: 7. The CDR3 loop is CASSGSGRIYEQYF. DNA for the CDR3: TGTGCCAGCAGCGGAAGCGGGAGAATCTACGAGCAGTACTTC.

CDR3 bases: TGCGCCAGCAGTGAGGCGGGCCAAATCCTGTATAGCAATCAGCCCCAGCATTTT. It encodes CASSEAGQILYSNQPQHF. V is TRBV10-1 and J is TRBJ1-5, with D unresolved. Looked up from germline, CDR1 is WNHNN and CDR2 is SYGVQD (reference sequence). The CDR3 has 18 amino acids. The ends were cut back, 2 bases at V and 0 bases at J, with 17 bases in the middle.

This clone was seen only a few times. This chain connects TRBV25-1 to TRBJ2-2, with TRBD2 identical over 8 bases. The V and J ends lost 3 bases and 0 bases, in that order; junction bases with no gene match: 3. CDR1 is MGHDK, CDR2 SYGVNS, per germline. The CDR3 runs to 16 residues. The CDR3 region is CASSDPGLANTGELFF. In DNA, the CDR3 is TGTGCCAGCAGTGACCCGGGACTAGCGAACACCGGGGAGCTGTTTTTT.

The V and J genes are TRBV15 and TRBJ2-7; maybe TRBD1 (5 bases). The CDR3 totals 13 residues. V shed 3 bases and J shed 2 bases, with 8 bases lying between them. Germline lookup yields CDR1 LNHNV and CDR2 YYDKDF (reference sequence). CDR3 nucleotide sequence: TGTGCCACCAGCAGGGGGCTAACCTACGAGCAGTACTTC. It yields the protein CATSRGLTYEQYF.

J is TRBJ2-7 and V is TRBV30; 9 positions agree with TRBD1. CDR1 and CDR2 (germline): GTSNPN, SVGIG (reference sequence). The CDR3 runs to 14 residues. The trim removed 3 bases at V and 5 bases at J, leaving 8 bases unmatched. In DNA, the CDR3 is TGTGCCTGGAGACAGGGGGCGCGGTGGAACGAGCAGTACTTC. Amino acids: CAWRQGARWNEQYF.

The chain carries TRBV14 and TRBJ2-7, with D maybe TRBD2 (5 bases). CDR1 SGHDN and CDR2 FVKESK come from the germline V gene. The CDR3 length is 15 residues. The V and J ends lost 1 base and 0 bases respectively, with 10 bases between them. CDR3 residues: CASSQGGLPSYEQYF. The CDR3, as DNA: TGTGCCAGCAGCCAAGGAGGACTCCCCTCCTACGAGCAGTACTTC.

V usage is TRBV7-9 and J usage is TRBJ2-2; D unclear. In germline, CDR1 is SEHNR, CDR2 FQNEAQ (reference sequence). Trimming shortened V by 7 bases and J by 6 bases, and 9 bases separated the two germline ends. CDR3 length: 12 residues. This CDR3 is CASNLTPGELFF. In DNA form, the CDR3 reads TGTGCCAGCAACCTAACCCCCGGGGAGCTGTTTTTT.

The chain combines TRBV19 with TRBJ2-7; no firm D call. The CDR3 runs 15 residues. V lost 6 bases and J lost 4, with 19 bases in between. The V gene's germline CDR1 is LNHDA and CDR2 SQIVND (reference sequence). The CDR3 sequence is CASSPSDRSSYEQYF. Written as DNA, the CDR3 is TGTGCCAGTAGCCCTTCGGACCGTTCGTCGTACGAGCAGTACTTC.

V gene TRBV6-5 combines with J gene TRBJ1-1; 7 bases match TRBD1. The CDR3 covers 13 residues. Per the germline V gene, CDR1 is MNHEY and CDR2 is SVGAGI. V lost 5 bases to trimming and J lost 7 bases; unmatched junction nucleotides: 7. CDR3 DNA sequence: TGTGCCAGCAGTAGAGGACAGGCGGGTGAAGCTTTCTTT. Translating gives CASSRGQAGEAFF.

The chain joins TRBV7-9 to TRBJ1-1; TRBD1 matches at 9 bases. CDR1 is SEHNR, CDR2 FQNEAQ, per germline (reference sequence). The CDR3 is 14 amino acids. After removal of 5 bases from V and 6 bases from J, the junction contained 7 bases not matched to a gene. DNA for the CDR3: TGTGCCAGCAGCCGGACAGGGGTCGAGTCTGAAGCTTTCTTT. Protein product: CASSRTGVESEAFF. The whole variable domain, filled in from reference TRBV7-9 and TRBJ1-1, reads DTGVSQNPRHKITKRGQNVTFRCDPISEHNRLYWYRQTLGQGPEFLTYFQNEAQLEKSRLLSDRFSAERPKGSFSTLEIQRTEQGDSAMYLCASSRTGVESEAFFGQGTRLTVV.

The CDR3 loop reads CASSGEDQPQHF. DNA for the CDR3: TGTGCCAGCAGTGGGGAAGACCAGCCCCAGCATTTT. The rearrangement joins TRBV5-6 to TRBJ1-5; no definite D call. The germline V and J ends were trimmed by 5 bases and 7 bases, with 10 bases remaining between them. The germline CDR1 and CDR2 sequences are SGHDT and YYEEEE. The CDR3 covers 12 residues.

This clone was counted once. The chain combines TRBV6-1 with TRBJ1-2, with D perhaps matching TRBD1 (6 bases). Trimming took off 1 base at V and 4 bases at J, with 16 bases between the two ends. The germline V gene encodes CDR1 MNHNS and CDR2 SASEGT. This CDR3 region has 16 residues. The CDR3 DNA reads as TGTGCCAGCAGTGAAGGCCCTGGGGGCCCGGGCTATGGCTACACCTTC. Translated: CASSEGPGGPGYGYTF.

This sequence joins TRBV20-1 and TRBJ1-2; 9 bases are shared with TRBD1. The germline V gene encodes CDR1 DFQATT and CDR2 SNEGSKA (reference sequence). This CDR3 is built from 11 residues. Losses at the gene ends were 8 bases for V and 13 bases for J; bases not matched to a gene: 11. The CDR3 sequence is CSSYRGRNGTF. The CDR3 DNA reads as TGCAGTTCCTACAGGGGGCGTAATGGCACCTTC.